Reported below is one T cell receptor (beta chain). The antigen remains unidentified. The sample is drawn from a study of CD8 T cells in Susac syndrome. Whole-study findings and limits: The authors acknowledged that their TCR sequencing and HLA analysis involved a relatively small number of individuals.

CD8+ and CD4+ T cells taken from blood had their TCR beta sequenced. FACS was used to enrich TEMRA cells, whereas the CD8+ and CD4+ T cells were obtained by negative isolation. About 0.5 to 1 ug RNA was reverse transcribed with random hexamers. Amplification of the TCR beta CDR3 was carried out by immunoSEQ multiplex PCR, which spanned a total of 54 Vbeta and 13 Jbeta segments. TCRdb independently ran MiXCR on the immunoSEQ multiplex PCR reads; one entry per CDR3 protein. Among approximately 150,000 distinct CDR3 sequences, 85% to 95% were seen once, and the ten largest hold just over 0.13%. The receptor was isolated from a human donor in good health. Material for sequencing was CD4+ T cells from PBMCs.

In nucleotides, the CDR3 is TGCAGCGTTGTTCGAACAGACTATGGCTACACCTTC. It codes for CSVVRTDYGYTF. The chain carries TRBV29-1 and TRBJ1-2; D ambiguous. This CDR3 comprises 12 residues. Germline V gene lookup returns CDR1 SQVTM and CDR2 ANQGSEA. V was pared by 4 bases and J by 3 bases, with 9 bases between.